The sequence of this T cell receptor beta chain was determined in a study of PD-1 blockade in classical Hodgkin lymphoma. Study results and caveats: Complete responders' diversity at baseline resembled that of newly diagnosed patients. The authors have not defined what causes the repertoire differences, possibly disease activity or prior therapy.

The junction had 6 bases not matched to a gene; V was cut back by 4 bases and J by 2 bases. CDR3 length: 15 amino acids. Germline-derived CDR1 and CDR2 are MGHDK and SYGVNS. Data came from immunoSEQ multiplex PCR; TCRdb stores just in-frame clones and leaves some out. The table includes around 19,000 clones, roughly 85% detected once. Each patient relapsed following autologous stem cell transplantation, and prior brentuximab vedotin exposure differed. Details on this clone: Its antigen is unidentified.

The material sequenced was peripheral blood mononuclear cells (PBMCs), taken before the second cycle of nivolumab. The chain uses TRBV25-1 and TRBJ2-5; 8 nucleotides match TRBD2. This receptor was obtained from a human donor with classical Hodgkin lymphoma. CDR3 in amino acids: CASSGIGGGQETQYF. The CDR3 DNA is TGTGCCAGCAGTGGAATAGGCGGGGGGCAAGAGACCCAGTACTTC.